The present T cell receptor beta chain was sequenced within a study of cytotoxic CD8 clonotypes in ibrutinib-treated CLL. Study details: The group held 11 relapsed/refractory and fewer than 16 treatment-naive patients, with some 17 IGHV unmutated. General study results and limits: Clonality measured at baseline exceeded age-matched healthy donors, tracking circulating CD8+ T-cell counts. At ibrutinib response, clonality increased, and at progression it declined back toward baseline. Clonotypes that were public were uncommon, and they contracted or stayed stable on treatment.

Germline lookup yields CDR1 LGHNA and CDR2 YSLEER. The CDR3 has 15 residues. J lost 4 bases, V lost 1 base, and 2 bases had no gene match. Measured with immunoSEQ multiplex PCR; TCRdb has only the in-frame clones, and not every one. The sample carries roughly 200,000 clones, about two thirds recorded once. In regard to this clone: Its specificity is unknown.

This chain links TRBV4-3 with TRBJ2-7; 12 nucleotides match TRBD2. This TCR came from a human donor with chronic lymphocytic leukemia. Sequencing was performed on PBMCs, taken after 24 months of ibrutinib treatment. The CDR3 sequence: CASSQVTSGSYEQYF. The CDR3 region has the DNA TGCGCCAGCAGCCAAGTGACTAGCGGGAGTTACGAGCAGTACTTC.